This record covers a single TCR beta chain. The antigen remains unidentified. Extraction of RNA preceded its reverse transcription into cDNA, which served as the sequencing template. The protocol was immunoSEQ multiplex PCR, while the TCRdb copy is restricted to in-frame clones and leaves out a portion. The data contain under 350,000 clones, 58% of them singletons. The V gene's germline CDR1 is MNHEY and CDR2 SVGAGI. Trimming stripped 0 bases from V and 3 bases from J, with 8 bases between. The CDR3 sequence is 14 residues long. This entry belongs to a study of CD8+ T cells in alopecia areata. Findings and caveats of the study: Lesional tissue from the scalp (especially in alopecia totalis/universalis) showed higher clonality than normal scalp. Scalp repertoires also include resident alphabeta T cells from normal skin.

As to treatment: oral pan-JAK inhibitor, 5-10 mg twice daily. Those with alopecia areata gave lesional scalp punch biopsies and peripheral blood. The chain employs TRBV6-5 and TRBJ1-1; no firm D call. This TCR derives from a human donor with alopecia areata. Sample: CD4+ T cells sorted from blood, taken at week 24, from a patient treated with tofacitinib. CDR3 in amino acids: CASSYSIRDTEAFF. DNA of the CDR3: TGTGCCAGCAGTTACTCGATCCGGGACACTGAAGCTTTCTTT.